This T cell receptor beta chain was sequenced during a study of blood T cell repertoires in COVID-19. For the study at large: Specimens from acute and convalescent COVID-19 originated in the United States, Italy and Spain. T cells, B-cell-depleted T cells, or PBMCs provided the cDNA or gDNA that served as material.

CDR1 and CDR2 (germline): LGHDT, YNNKEL (reference sequence). V was shortened by 1 base and J by 7 bases, with 13 bases between the two germline ends. The CDR3 is made up of 14 amino acids. As processed by the authors: How many nucleated cells were present was estimated from reference gene primer amplification. The table came from immunoSEQ multiplex PCR; TCRdb's copy has only in-frame clones and leaves some out. Clone size and the V and J calls come from that table; the DNA yielded D and trimming. The sample yields about 230,000 clones, roughly 80% seen once. The source material was peripheral blood. This TCR derives from a woman aged 70-85 years with active or convalescent COVID-19. This sequence joins TRBV3-1 (or the pseudogene TRBV3-2) and TRBJ1-1; possible D gene TRBD1, 5 bases. Written as DNA, the CDR3 is TGTGCCAGCAGCCAAGCAAGACGGGGGTTTGAAGCTTTCTTT. Translation: CASSQARRGFEAFF.